This T cell receptor (beta chain) was sequenced in a study of blood T cells in healthy people across ages. This CDR3 region has 13 residues. Germline V gene data show CDR1 as SGHTA and CDR2 as FQGNSA. The study's findings and limits: Greater diversity and more naive CD4+ cells were seen in long-lived donors than in aged donors. Considered underestimates were the diversity estimates obtained from one million T cells.

Alongside a J-beta primer mix, a sample-barcoded 5' primer served in a second PCR lasting about 7 to 11 cycles. TCRdb recomputed calls from the 5' RACE reads with MiXCR, one row per CDR3 protein. The table has roughly 700,000 distinct CDR3 sequences, roughly 50% seen once. Donors each provided around 9 milliliters of peripheral blood. Concerning this clonotype: As yet, its antigen is unknown.

This sequence originates from a woman aged 55-69 years in good health. Sequencing was performed on blood. This rearrangement joins TRBV7-2 to TRBJ2-7, with a weak D call TRBD1 (5 bases). The tail of the sequence fits TRBJ2-5 better, so the J call may be wrong. The CDR3 here is CASSLQGKETQYF. Here the CDR3 DNA reads TGTGCCAGCAGCCTTCAGGGAAAGGAGACCCAGTACTTC.